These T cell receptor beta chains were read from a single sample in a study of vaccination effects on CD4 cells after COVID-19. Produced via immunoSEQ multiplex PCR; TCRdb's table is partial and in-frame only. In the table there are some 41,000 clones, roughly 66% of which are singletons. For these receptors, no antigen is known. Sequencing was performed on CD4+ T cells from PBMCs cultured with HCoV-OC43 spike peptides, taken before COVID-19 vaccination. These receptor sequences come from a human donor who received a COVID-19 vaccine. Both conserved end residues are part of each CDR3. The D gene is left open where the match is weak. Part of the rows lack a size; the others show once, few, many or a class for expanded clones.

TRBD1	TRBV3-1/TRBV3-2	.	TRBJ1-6	TGTGCCAGCAGCCCCACACGAACCGGGACAGGTAGTTCACCCCTCCACTTT	CASSPTRTGTGSSPLHF
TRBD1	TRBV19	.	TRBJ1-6	TGTGCCAGTAGTTACAGGGGGGAATCACCCCTCCACTTT	CASSYRGESPLHF
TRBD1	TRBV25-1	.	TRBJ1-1	TGTGCCAGCAGCGGACAGGGAAGGTTGACTGAAGCTTTCTTT	CASSGQGRLTEAFF
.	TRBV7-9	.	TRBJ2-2	TGTGCCAGCACCCCGTCCACCACCGGGGAGCTGTTTTTT	CASTPSTTGELFF
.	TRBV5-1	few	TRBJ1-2	TGCGCCAGCAGCCAAGGGACAAAGAATGCGGGCTATGGCTACACCTTC	CASSQGTKNAGYGYTF
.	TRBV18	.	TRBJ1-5	TGTGCCAGCTCACCAGAGGGCCGTTATCAGCCCCAGCATTTT	CASSPEGRYQPQHF
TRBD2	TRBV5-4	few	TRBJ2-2	TGTGCCAGCAGCCCGAGGGCGGGGGGCCCCGGGGAGCTGTTTTTT	CASSPRAGGPGELFF
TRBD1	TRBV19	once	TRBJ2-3	TGTGCCAGTAGTGGGGACAGAACAACCCTTAAAACACGAGATACGCAGTATTTT	CASSGDRTTLKTRDTQYF
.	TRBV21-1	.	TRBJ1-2	TGTGCCAGCAGCCCCCCTGTCTTCCCGGCGGGCTATGGCTACACCTTC	CASSPPVFPAGYGYTF
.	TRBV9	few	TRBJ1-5	TGTGCCAGCAGCGTAGGGACCCTAGGTGGTCAGCCCCAGCATTTT	CASSVGTLGGQPQHF
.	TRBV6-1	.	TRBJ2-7	TGTGCCAGCAGTGAAGGGCAGAACGAGAAAGGCCAGTACTTC	CASSEGQNEKGQYF
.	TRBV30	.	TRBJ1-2	TGTGCCTGGAGTCCCGACAGATATGGCTACACCTTC	CAWSPDRYGYTF
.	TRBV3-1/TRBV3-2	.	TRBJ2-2	TGTGCCAGCAGCCAAGTACGGGGGCTTAGCACCGGGGAGCTGTTTTTT	CASSQVRGLSTGELFF
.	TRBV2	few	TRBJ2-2	TGTGCCAGCAGGACAGACGCGAACACCGGGGAGCTGTTTTTT	CASRTDANTGELFF
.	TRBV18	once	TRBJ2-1	TGTGCCAGCTCACCGGCGGGGAGCTTGATCTTC	CASSPAGSLIF
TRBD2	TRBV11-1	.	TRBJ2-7	TGTGCCAGCAGCCCTGCGCTAGCGGGGGTCGAGCAGTACTTC	CASSPALAGVEQYF
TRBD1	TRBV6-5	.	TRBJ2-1	TGTGCCAGCAGTTACTCGGTCGACAGGGTCTATGAGCAGTTCTTC	CASSYSVDRVYEQFF
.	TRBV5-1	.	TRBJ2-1	TGCGCCAGCAGCCTGATCGTCCACAATGAGCAGTTCTTC	CASSLIVHNEQFF
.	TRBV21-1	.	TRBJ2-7	TGTGCCAGCAGCTCCCGACAATACGAGCAGTACTTC	CASSSRQYEQYF
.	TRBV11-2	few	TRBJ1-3	TGTGCCAGCAGCTTAGTGGGCCGAGGAAACACCATATATTTT	CASSLVGRGNTIYF
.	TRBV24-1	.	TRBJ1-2	TGTGCCACCAGTGCCATGGGGCAGGAGGCTAACTATGGCTACACCTTC	CATSAMGQEANYGYTF
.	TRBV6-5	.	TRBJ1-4	TGTGCCAGCAGTTACTCGGGGACGGGGAATGAAAAACTGTTTTTT	CASSYSGTGNEKLFF
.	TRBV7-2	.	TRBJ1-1	TGTGCCAGCAGCTTAGTCTCCGGGGAGACTGAAGCTTTCTTT	CASSLVSGETEAFF
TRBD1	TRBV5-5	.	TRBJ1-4	TGTGCCAGCAGCTTGGGACAGGGGAGGGAAAAACTGTTTTTT	CASSLGQGREKLFF
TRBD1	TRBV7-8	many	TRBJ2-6	TGTGCCAGCAGCTTAAGACAGGGGCGTTCTGGGGCCAACGTCCTGACTTTC	CASSLRQGRSGANVLTF
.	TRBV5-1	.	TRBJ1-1	TGCGCCAGCAGTGGCACTCCAGGGAACACTGAAGCTTTCTTT	CASSGTPGNTEAFF
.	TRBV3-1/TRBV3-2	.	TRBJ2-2	TGTGCCAGCACCGGGACCGGGGAGCTGTTTTTT	CASTGTGELFF
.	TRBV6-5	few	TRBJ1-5	TGTGCCAGCAGCGCTGACAGCAATCAGCCCCAGCATTTT	CASSADSNQPQHF
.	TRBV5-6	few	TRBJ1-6	TGTGCCAGCAGCTTGGTCGGAACTATTGCTTCACCCCTCCACTTT	CASSLVGTIASPLHF
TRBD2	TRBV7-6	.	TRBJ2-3	TGTGCCAGCAGCTTAGTCGGGCTAGCGGGTTCAGATACGCAGTATTTT	CASSLVGLAGSDTQYF
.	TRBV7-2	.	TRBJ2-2	TGTGCCAGCAGCTTGAACGCGGGGAGTACCGGGGAGCTGTTTTTT	CASSLNAGSTGELFF
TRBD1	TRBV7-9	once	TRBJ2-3	TGTGCCAGCAGCTCTCGGACAGGATCCACAGATACGCAGTATTTT	CASSSRTGSTDTQYF
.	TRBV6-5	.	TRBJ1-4	TGTGCCAGCAATATAGGGGGGACTAATGAAAAACTGTTTTTT	CASNIGGTNEKLFF
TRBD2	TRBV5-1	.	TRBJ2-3	TGCGCCAGCAGCTGGAACGAACTAGCGGGGGGGCGTAGGTTTGACACAGATACGCAGTATTTT	CASSWNELAGGRRFDTDTQYF